The 8 T cell receptor beta chains listed next were all sequenced from one sample in a study of blood T cell repertoires in COVID-19. Clones were sequenced by immunoSEQ multiplex PCR, and TCRdb holds only the in-frame ones, with some missing. The table records more than 200,000 clones, over 75% of them present only once. Input material: peripheral blood. The receptors here all came from a man aged 45-65 years with acute or convalescent COVID-19.

The chain links TRBV10-2 to TRBJ1-3, with a weak D call TRBD1 (6 bases). V gave up 6 bases and J gave up 4 bases, with 13 bases separating them. CDR1 WSHSY and CDR2 SAAADI come from the germline V gene. This CDR3 spans 14 amino acids. CDR3 sequence: CASSETGRGNTIYF. The CDR3 DNA is TGCGCCAGCAGCGAAACAGGGAGAGGAAACACCATATATTTT.

This clone has just one count. V usage is TRBV7-2 and J usage is TRBJ2-7, with 9 bases aligning to TRBD1. Germline V gene sequence: CDR1 SGHTA, CDR2 FQGNSA. The V segment lost 3 bases and the J segment 1 base; nucleotides outside the gene matches: 1. The CDR3 is 14 residues long. The CDR3 DNA sequence: TGTGCCAGCAGCTTCGACAGGGGGTCCTACGAGCAGTACTTC. This sequence encodes CASSFDRGSYEQYF.

V and J are TRBV30 and TRBJ1-2, with D possibly matching TRBD1 (5 bases). This CDR3 spans 13 amino acids. Germline CDR1 is GTSNPN and CDR2 is SVGIG (reference sequence). V was shortened by 2 bases and J by 6 bases, with 13 bases between the two germline ends. The CDR3 loop is CAWSNPVGHGYTF. The CDR3 nucleotides read TGTGCCTGGAGTAACCCCGTGGGGCATGGCTACACCTTC.

The chain recombines TRBV4-1 with TRBJ2-3, with TRBD1 identical over 10 bases. Losses at the gene ends were 3 bases for V and 1 base for J; bases not matched to a gene: 7. CDR3 length: 17 residues. Germline CDR1 and CDR2: MGHRA and YSYEKL. For the CDR3, the DNA is TGCGCCAGCAGCCAGTACCTGGGGACAGGGGGCACAGATACGCAGTATTTT. Protein: CASSQYLGTGGTDTQYF.

V usage is TRBV6-4 and J usage is TRBJ2-2, with 9 bases aligning to TRBD2. The CDR3 length is 15 residues. The V segment lost 4 bases and the J segment 6 bases; nucleotides outside the gene matches: 6. CDR1 is MRHNA and CDR2 is SNTAGT in the germline V gene. CDR3: CASSAVSGGAGELFF. CDR3 DNA: TGTGCCAGCAGTGCGGTTAGCGGGGGCGCCGGGGAGCTGTTTTTT.

This sequence joins TRBV10-3 and TRBJ2-7; 8 nucleotides align to TRBD2. This CDR3 is built from 13 residues. Germline assignment: CDR1 ENHRY and CDR2 SYGVKD. Trimming removed 11 bases from V and 0 bases from J; junction bases left unmatched: 6. The CDR3 loop is CASGGGTSYEQYF. The CDR3 DNA follows: TGTGCCTCCGGGGGGGGAACCTCCTACGAGCAGTACTTC.

The chain combines TRBV5-5 with TRBJ2-5; 12 nucleotides line up with TRBD2. Germline trimming cut 5 bases from V and 4 bases from J; bases unmatched to any gene: 3. CDR3 length: 14 residues. Looked up from germline, CDR1 is SGHKS and CDR2 is YYEKEE (reference sequence). CDR3 protein: CASRKTSGGETQYF. The CDR3 DNA reads TGTGCCAGCAGGAAGACTAGCGGGGGAGAGACCCAGTACTTC.

The rearrangement links TRBV7-9 to TRBJ2-1; TRBD2 agrees at 9 bases. The germline CDR1 and CDR2 sequences are SEHNR and FQNEAQ (reference sequence). This CDR3 is 16 amino acids long. With V trimmed by 1 base and J by 6 bases, 7 bases remained unmatched. The CDR3 DNA sequence: TGTGCCAGCAGCTTAGAAGGCGGGGGGGCCCTCAATGAGCAGTTCTTC. Translation gives CASSLEGGGALNEQFF.